This T cell receptor beta chain was sequenced during a study of blood T cells in healthy people across ages (dated by TCRdb to about 2015). Some background on the complete study: Template switching captured roughly one uniquely barcoded TCR beta cDNA molecule per two T cells in model experiments. The donors were split into four age groups: young (average around 15 years), middle-aged (more than 35), aged (more than 60) and long-lived (approximately 89). For two donors (one aged 18 to 29 and one aged 80 or older), the study analyzed two additional independent replicas of 1 million unique cDNA reads from the same blood draw. To avoid experimental bias, donors of different ages were spread randomly across the sequencing lanes. To track age-related changes in TCR beta repertoire diversity, the study relied on deep sequencing normalized with unique cDNA molecular identifiers. Study-wide findings and limitations: Compared with the aged group, the long-lived group had more naive CD4+ T cells, fewer expanded clones and increased TCR diversity, suggesting age selection. Because profiling used bulk unsorted PBMCs, naive and antigen-experienced compartments could not be compared conclusively. There was a strong correlation between observed TCR beta diversity and the percentage of naive T cells measured by flow cytometry. The CMV infection status of donors was not known, potentially confounding age-related changes in expanded clonotypes. As age increased, observed TCR beta diversity per million T cells dropped in a roughly linear way, and a significant reduction was already evident by age around 41. Estimates of total diversity from one million sequenced T cells were regarded as lower bounds and underestimates.

The approximately 40 donors, aged about 6 to 100 years, were systemically healthy Caucasian individuals from Russia. Around 10 milliliters of peripheral blood were collected from each donor into EDTA-treated Vacutainer tubes. Ficoll-Paque density-gradient centrifugation was used to isolate PBMCs, with at least 6.5 million per sample. Total RNA, at least 6 micrograms per sample, was extracted from PBMCs with Trizol reagent. Naive CD45RAhigh/CD27high T cell percentages were measured by flow cytometry on a PBMC aliquot from every donor. The method was 5' RACE. Instrument used: Illumina HiSeq 2500. A second PCR of about 6 to 12 cycles was run with a J-beta primer mix and a sample-barcoded 5' primer. A template-switch 5' adaptor carrying 12 random nucleotides introduced a unique molecular identifier onto each TCR beta cDNA molecule. At least 3 million CDR3-containing paired-end reads were obtained from each sample. First-strand cDNA synthesis was performed from all RNA using the Mint cDNA synthesis kit, with priming by a TRBC-specific oligonucleotide. All cDNA was treated with uracil-DNA glycosylase and then went through a first 18-cycle PCR with the universal primers M1SS and BC2_uni_R. The paper's data handling went like this. For normalization, 1 million high-quality reads, each with a distinct molecular identifier, were randomly selected from each sample. Reads sharing molecular identifiers were discarded rather than binned into consensus sequences. MiTCR, with a Q25 quality threshold and the strictest error-elimination algorithm, was used for CDR3 identification, clonotype clustering and error correction. A nonparametric unseen species model using Euler transformation provided a lower-bound estimate of total TCR beta diversity. Through fastp at Q25 and MiXCR, TCRdb rebuilt clones from the public reads, retaining in-frame beta chains. For every CDR3 protein sequence, its rows merge into one entry that carries the most common genes and DNA. The V and J calls shown here were made by TCRdb, not taken from the authors' results. The table for this sample lists about 1.8 million distinct CDR3 sequences; 40% to 55% of them were counted only once. The top ten clonotypes cover roughly 2.1% of the sample.

Taken from cysteine to phenylalanine, the CDR3 has 13 residues. The sequence is cut down to CDR3 DNA, 39 bases in frame from base 1. Per the germline V gene, LGHNA is the CDR1 and YSLEER is the CDR2. Details on this clonotype: No cognate antigen has been identified for it. No qualities accompany the bases; no much larger clone lies one base away.

This receptor chain uses TRBV4-3 and TRBJ2-5, and possibly TRBD1, on 5 matching bases. The J call may be incorrect, as the DNA end agrees better with TRBJ2-7. The sequence was collected from a woman between 35 and 50 years old in good health. Sequencing used blood. The DNA sequence reads TGCGCCAGCAGCCATGGTCAGGGTAACGAGCAGTACTTC. It specifies CASSHGQGNEQYF.